This TCR beta chain was captured in a study of blood T cell repertoires in COVID-19 (dated by TCRdb to between 2020 and 2021). As for the study more broadly: Samples covering the acute and convalescent phases of COVID-19 were provided by collaborators in the United States, Italy and Spain. The material from the prospective study consisted of cDNA or gDNA derived from T cells, B-cell-depleted T cells, or PBMCs. Subjects who had been exposed to COVID-19, were actively infected with it, or had recovered from it provided the deeply sampled blood TCRbeta repertoires that made up the dataset. The repertoires were made available in a free public database intended to serve as a resource for research on the immune response to SARS-CoV-2. Samples were obtained from the ongoing ImmuneRACE study (first 160 participants) and from 1,254 subjects provided by 6 global collaborators. Sample metadata almost always included a de-identified subject ID, COVID-19 status, age in years and sex. HLA class I and class II types, where available, came from metadata supplied by the sample provider rather than from assay-based typing. What the research found in general, with its limitations: The quantity of clinical and demographic metadata differed by source and by participant and was supplied without curation.

TCRbeta CDR3 regions were amplified from genomic DNA using the immunoSEQ Assay, a bias-controlled multiplex PCR. The authors' analysis ran thus. Nucleated cell counts per sample were estimated from amplification of reference gene primers within the assay. To quantify the absolute abundance of each unique TCRbeta CDR3 rearrangement, sequence reads were collapsed and filtered. For each sample, productive Simpson clonality was calculated as the square root of Simpson's diversity index across productive rearrangements. TCRdb's version of the immuneACCESS table is confined to in-frame rearrangements and falls short of the full clone set. An unresolved V gene accounts for under half of the shortfall where checked; the remainder is of unknown origin. V, J and clone size are those of that table, while D and trimming were read from the DNA. Present in this sample are about 140,000 clones, roughly 80% of which were seen just once. Clones ranked in the top ten supply 7.5% to 8.5% of the sample.

Collaborating institutions collected whole blood in K2EDTA tubes following their own protocols. For TCRbeta analysis, collaborators shipped samples in one of three forms: frozen whole blood, isolated PBMCs, or DNA extracted from either of those sample types. A remark on this clone: The antigen it binds to is not known. The input lacks base qualities; no much larger clone sits a single base away.

Sequenced material: peripheral blood. The clonotype originates from a human donor in a cohort sampled during active COVID-19.

The nucleotides are TGTGCCAGCAGTGACAGGGGGCAGGGCAATCAGCCCCAGCATTTT. The translation is CASSDRGQGNQPQHF. This chain joins TRBV28 to TRBJ1-5; 10 middle bases align to TRBD1. The germline V gene specifies MDHEN as CDR1 and SYDVKM as CDR2. Trimming leaves V shorter by 5 bases and J shorter by 2 bases, with the junction holding 3 bases beyond the gene matches. The CDR3 runs 15 residues from the cysteine to the phenylalanine. Only CDR3 DNA remains: 45 bases, in frame from the first base.